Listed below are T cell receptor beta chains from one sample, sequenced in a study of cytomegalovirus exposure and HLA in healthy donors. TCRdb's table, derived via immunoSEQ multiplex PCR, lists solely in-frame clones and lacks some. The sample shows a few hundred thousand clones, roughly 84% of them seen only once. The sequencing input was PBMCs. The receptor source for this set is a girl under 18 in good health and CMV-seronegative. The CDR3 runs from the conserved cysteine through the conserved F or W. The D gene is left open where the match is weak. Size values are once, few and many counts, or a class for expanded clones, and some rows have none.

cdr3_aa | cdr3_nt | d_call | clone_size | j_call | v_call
CASSQDIADTGELFF | TGCGCCAGCAGCCAAGATATAGCGGACACCGGGGAGCTGTTTTTT | . | . | TRBJ2-2 | TRBV4-1
CASSPGQGETQYF | TGTGCCAGCTCACCAGGACAGGGAGAGACCCAGTACTTC | TRBD1 | . | TRBJ2-5 | TRBV18
CASSLGQGSPTTKEQYF | TGTGCCAGCAGTTTAGGTCAAGGTAGCCCCACAACTAAAGAGCAGTACTTC | . | . | TRBJ2-7 | TRBV27
CASSSSGGWTEAFF | TGTGCCAGCAGTTCCTCAGGGGGATGGACTGAAGCTTTCTTT | TRBD1 | . | TRBJ1-1 | TRBV28
CASSLNRGSYEQYF | TGTGCCAGCAGCCTTAACCGGGGCTCCTACGAGCAGTACTTC | . | . | TRBJ2-7 | TRBV7-2
CASTRPGRGNQPQHF | TGTGCCAGTACACGACCGGGCAGGGGGAATCAGCCCCAGCATTTT | TRBD1 | . | TRBJ1-5 | TRBV19
CASSSKARLNTEAFF | TGTGCCAGCAGTTCCAAAGCCCGATTGAACACTGAAGCTTTCTTT | . | . | TRBJ1-1 | TRBV27
CASSFYPTGRKNYGYTF | TGTGCCAGCAGCTTTTATCCGACAGGACGGAAAAACTATGGCTACACCTTC | . | . | TRBJ1-2 | TRBV5-8
CASSPVGRAYEQYF | TGTGCCAGCAGCCCCGTGGGGCGAGCCTACGAGCAGTACTTC | . | . | TRBJ2-7 | TRBV7-9
CAWSVGQGNNQPQHF | TGTGCCTGGAGTGTAGGACAGGGTAACAATCAGCCCCAGCATTTT | TRBD1 | . | TRBJ1-5 | TRBV30
CASSQLSRAYEQYF | TGTGCCAGCAGCCAACTATCCAGGGCCTACGAGCAGTACTTC | . | . | TRBJ2-7 | TRBV5-6
CASSLVGEDTEAFF | TGTGCCAGCAGCTTGGTGGGGGAGGACACTGAAGCTTTCTTT | . | . | TRBJ1-1 | TRBV5-6
CASSLGGQGAFF | TGTGCCAGCAGTTTAGGCGGCCAGGGGGCTTTCTTT | . | . | TRBJ1-1 | TRBV28
CASSLVAGLGEQYF | TGCGCCAGCAGCTTGGTGGCAGGGCTGGGGGAGCAGTACTTC | . | . | TRBJ2-7 | TRBV5-1
CASSLVRGTGITGELFF | TGTGCCAGCAGCTTGGTTCGGGGGACAGGTATCACCGGGGAGCTGTTTTTT | TRBD1 | few | TRBJ2-2 | TRBV7-9
CSVVQNRGEAFF | TGCAGCGTTGTACAAAACAGGGGAGAAGCTTTCTTT | TRBD1 | . | TRBJ1-1 | TRBV29-1
CASRPGTGLYYGYTF | TGTGCCAGCAGACCCGGGACAGGTTTATACTATGGCTACACCTTC | TRBD1 | . | TRBJ1-2 | TRBV2
CASSEEVTGNYEQYF | TGCGCCAGCAGTGAGGAGGTGACAGGGAACTACGAGCAGTACTTC | TRBD1 | . | TRBJ2-7 | TRBV10-2
CSVGTSGANVLTF | TGCAGCGTTGGGACTTCTGGGGCCAACGTCCTGACTTTC | . | . | TRBJ2-6 | TRBV29-1
CASRTHNRGNTEAFF | TGTGCCAGCAGAACCCATAACAGGGGGAACACTGAAGCTTTCTTT | TRBD1 | few | TRBJ1-1 | TRBV6-6
CSVSTGLDSFGYTF | TGCAGCGTTAGTACAGGGCTTGACTCGTTTGGCTACACCTTC | . | . | TRBJ1-2 | TRBV29-1
CASSPVAGVGTDTQYF | TGTGCCAGCTCACCAGTAGCAGGGGTCGGGACAGATACGCAGTATTTT | . | . | TRBJ2-3 | TRBV18
CASSARSQVLGAGELFF | TGTGCCAGCAGCGCCCGATCACAGGTGTTGGGCGCCGGGGAGCTGTTTTTT | . | . | TRBJ2-2 | TRBV9
CASSAYGTGYNSPLHF | TGTGCCAGCAGCGCCTACGGGACAGGGTATAATTCACCCCTCCACTTT | TRBD1 | . | TRBJ1-6 | TRBV11-3
CASSPSWRGDYGYTF | TGTGCCAGCAGCCCTTCATGGCGGGGTGACTATGGCTACACCTTC | . | . | TRBJ1-2 | TRBV5-6
CASSVGQTPTDTQYF | TGCGCCAGCAGCGTAGGACAGACCCCGACAGATACGCAGTATTTT | . | . | TRBJ2-3 | TRBV5-1
CAVGGSNQPQHF | TGTGCCGTGGGGGGTAGCAATCAGCCCCAGCATTTT | . | . | TRBJ1-5 | TRBV19
CASTSRTGFYEQYF | TGTGCCAGCACTTCCAGGACAGGGTTCTACGAGCAGTACTTC | TRBD1 | . | TRBJ2-7 | TRBV2
CASSSPAVGLTGHEQYF | TGTGCCAGCAGCTCCCCAGCCGTCGGTTTGACAGGGCACGAGCAGTACTTC | TRBD1 | . | TRBJ2-7 | TRBV7-9
CASSGTSNTGELFF | TGTGCCAGCAGTGGGACATCGAACACCGGGGAGCTGTTTTTT | . | . | TRBJ2-2 | TRBV28
CASSQGGLSVYNEQFF | TGCGCCAGCAGCCAGGGTGGGCTCAGTGTATACAATGAGCAGTTCTTC | . | . | TRBJ2-1 | TRBV4-1
CASSFGRGRSTGELFF | TGCGCCAGCAGCTTTGGCAGGGGGCGAAGCACCGGGGAGCTGTTTTTT | TRBD1 | . | TRBJ2-2 | TRBV5-1
CASRQGAIQEAFF | TGTGCCAGCAGACAGGGGGCAATTCAGGAAGCTTTCTTT | TRBD1 | . | TRBJ1-1 | TRBV11-2
CASSEAEGAGTEAFF | TGTGCCAGCAGTGAAGCAGAGGGGGCGGGTACTGAAGCTTTCTTT | TRBD1 | few | TRBJ1-1 | TRBV6-1
CASSTLMRAGTGELFF | TGTGCCAGCAGTACCCTCATGCGGGCGGGTACCGGGGAGCTGTTTTTT | . | . | TRBJ2-2 | TRBV6-6
CASSRTWLQETQYF | TGTGCCAGCAGCCGGACATGGCTCCAAGAGACCCAGTACTTC | . | . | TRBJ2-5 | TRBV7-2
CASSLPAGSKAFF | TGTGCCAGCAGTTTACCGGCGGGTAGCAAAGCTTTCTTT | . | . | TRBJ1-1 | TRBV28
CSGWSNYGYTF | TGTTCAGGGTGGTCTAACTATGGCTACACCTTC | . | . | TRBJ1-2 | TRBV20-1
CASSFRLAGGSTDTQYF | TGTGCCAGCAGCTTTCGACTAGCTGGGGGTAGCACAGATACGCAGTATTTT | TRBD2 | . | TRBJ2-3 | TRBV11-2
CAWSVREGGGEKLFF | TGTGCCTGGAGTGTACGAGAAGGGGGAGGGGAAAAACTGTTTTTT | . | . | TRBJ1-4 | TRBV30